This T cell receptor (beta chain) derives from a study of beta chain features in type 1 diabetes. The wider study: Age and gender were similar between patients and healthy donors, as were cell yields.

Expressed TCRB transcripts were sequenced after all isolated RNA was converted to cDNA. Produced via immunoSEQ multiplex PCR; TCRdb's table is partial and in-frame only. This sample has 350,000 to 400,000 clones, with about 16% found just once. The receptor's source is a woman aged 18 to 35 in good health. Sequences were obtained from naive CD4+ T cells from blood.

DNA for the CDR3: TGCGCCAGCAGCGAAATCGGAGGGTACGAGCAGTACTTC. This sequence encodes CASSEIGGYEQYF. V is TRBV4-3 and J is TRBJ2-7, with D possibly being TRBD2 (6 bases). The V end lost 5 bases, the J end lost 4 bases, and 12 bases lay between the germline ends. In germline, CDR1 is LGHNA, CDR2 YSLEER. CDR3 length: 13 amino acids.